Presented here are 26 T cell receptor beta chains from one specimen sequenced in a study of T cells after yellow fever vaccination (dated by TCRdb to the late 2010s). Library construction relied on 5' RACE. For sequencing, an Illumina NovaSeq 6000 was employed. Clones were called with MiXCR by TCRdb after fastp trimmed the public reads at Q25, and only in-frame beta chains were retained. Here each entry gathers all rows of one CDR3 protein and keeps the most common genes and DNA. The sample table holds about 99,000 distinct CDR3 sequences, of which about 6% were seen once. The ten largest account for more than 40% of the sample. According to the study, the label for this sample's treatment or condition signals: live attenuated yellow fever vaccine strain. The input for sequencing was CD8+ T cells sorted from PBMCs, taken 10 days after the yellow fever booster vaccination. The receptors originated from a man aged 18 to 35 who received the YFV17D yellow fever vaccine.

This clonotype showed up just a few times. This chain links TRBV7-9 with TRBJ2-3; 7 positions agree with TRBD1. V lost 1 base, J lost 2 bases, and 9 bases stayed unmatched. Germline assignment: CDR1 SEHNR and CDR2 FQNEAQ (reference sequence). The CDR3 totals 17 residues. In DNA form, the CDR3 reads TGTGCCAGCAGCTTAGAGTCGGGCGACAGGGACACAGATACGCAGTATTTT. Translated, it gives CASSLESGDRDTDTQYF.

This clonotype was counted ten times or more. The rearrangement joins TRBV7-8 to TRBJ2-7; 10 nucleotides agree with TRBD2. The CDR3 loop spans 15 amino acids. Germline CDR1 reads SGHVS; CDR2 reads FQNEAQ. The J segment lost 4 bases and the V segment lost 5 bases, leaving 8 bases of the junction unmatched. The CDR3 loop reads CASSLTSGAIYEQYF. CDR3 coding DNA: TGTGCCAGCAGCCTCACTAGCGGGGCTATTTACGAGCAGTACTTC.

The V and J genes are TRBV14 and TRBJ1-2; tentatively, D is TRBD1 (5 bases). This CDR3 is 14 amino acids long. V dropped 3 bases and J dropped 6 bases, with 14 bases sitting between them. Germline loops: CDR1 SGHDN, CDR2 FVKESK. DNA for the CDR3: TGTGCCAGCAGCCAGCTACAGGAATACCATGGCTACACCTTC. It is translated as CASSQLQEYHGYTF. Full variable domain (rest looked up from reference TRBV14 and TRBJ1-2): EAGVTQFPSHSVIEKGQTVTLRCDPISGHDNLYWYRRVMGKEIKFLLHFVKESKQDESGMPNNRFLAERTGGTYSTLKVQPAELEDSGVYFCASSQLQEYHGYTFGSGTRLTVV.

The chain links TRBV19 to TRBJ2-7; the match to TRBD2 covers 8 bases. The CDR3 is made up of 14 amino acids. Germline-derived CDR1 and CDR2 are LNHDA and SQIVND (reference sequence). The junction had 1 base not matched to a gene; V was cut back by 1 base and J by 2 bases. CDR3 in amino acids: CASSIAGGTYEQYF. The CDR3 bases are TGTGCCAGTAGTATAGCGGGGGGGACCTACGAGCAGTACTTC.

The rearrangement links TRBV19 to TRBJ2-3; the D gene could be TRBD1 or TRBD2 (6 bases each). V was pared by 7 bases and J by 1 base, with 18 bases between. Germline assignment: CDR1 LNHDA and CDR2 SQIVND (reference sequence). CDR3 length equals 16 residues. As DNA, the CDR3 is TGTGCCAGTAATCCCTCCTCTGGGGGGCGCACAGATACGCAGTATTTT. Translation: CASNPSSGGRTDTQYF.

The chain joins TRBV6-5 to TRBJ2-7; 8 positions match TRBD1. Germline CDR1 MNHEY, CDR2 SVGAGI. The CDR3 is 15 residues long. The J segment lost 5 bases and the V segment lost 0 bases, leaving 6 bases of the junction unmatched. The DNA of the CDR3 is TGTGCCAGCAGTTACTCCGGGACAGGAAGAAACGAGCAGTACTTC. Its translation: CASSYSGTGRNEQYF.

At least ten counts were recorded for this clonotype. The chain uses TRBV3-1 and TRBJ2-4, with D perhaps TRBD1 or TRBD2 (6 bases each). V was trimmed by 1 base and J by 7 bases, leaving 14 bases between them. The CDR3 extends over 15 amino acids. Germline CDR1 is LGHDT and CDR2 is YNNKEL (reference sequence). The CDR3 bases are TGTGCCAGCAGCCAAGCTGGGGGGCGCATGAACATTCAGTACTTC. Translation gives CASSQAGGRMNIQYF.

The gene calls are TRBV28 and TRBJ2-3; D is possibly TRBD1 (5 bases). CDR1 is MDHEN and CDR2 is SYDVKM in the germline V gene. V lost 5 bases and J lost 10, with 16 bases in between. The CDR3 covers 13 residues. The CDR3 DNA reads TGTGCCAGCAGTGTCCAGGGTCCCCTTCCGCAGTATTTT. Translating gives CASSVQGPLPQYF. Looking up the rest from reference TRBV28 and TRBJ2-3 gives the full variable domain: DVKVTQSSRYLVKRTGEKVFLECVQDMDHENMFWYRQDPGLGLRLIYFSYDVKMKEKGDIPEGYSVSREKKERFSLILESASTNQTSMYLCASSVQGPLPQYFGPGTRLTVL.

This clonotype was observed a handful of times. The chain carries TRBV6-6 and TRBJ2-7; D gene unclear. Trimming shortened V by 10 bases and J by 3 bases, and 19 bases separated the two germline ends. In germline, CDR1 is MNHNY, CDR2 SVGAGI (reference sequence). The CDR3 is 14 amino acids. The CDR3 loop reads CATLSAQAVYEQYF. The DNA of the CDR3 is TGTGCCACCCTTTCCGCGCAGGCGGTCTACGAGCAGTACTTC.

The chain is built from TRBV11-2 and TRBJ2-5; D not certain. V was pared by 5 bases and J by 1 base, with 2 bases between. CDR1 SGHAT and CDR2 FQNNGV come from the germline V gene. There are 11 residues in the CDR3. The CDR3 reads CASSPQETQYF. The CDR3 DNA reads as TGTGCCAGCAGCCCCCAAGAGACCCAGTACTTC.

This clonotype occurred a few times. The chain carries TRBV5-1 and TRBJ2-3; TRBD1 matches at 7 bases. The germline V gene has CDR1 SGHRS and CDR2 YFSETQ. The CDR3 consists of 17 residues. V shed 4 bases and J 2 bases; nucleotides not matched to a gene: 13. DNA for the CDR3: TGCGCCAGCAGCCTCCAACTTAACAGGGGTTCCACAGATACGCAGTATTTT. It translates to CASSLQLNRGSTDTQYF. Filled out from reference TRBV5-1 and TRBJ2-3, the complete variable domain reads KAGVTQTPRYLIKTRGQQVTLSCSPISGHRSVSWYQQTPGQGLQFLFEYFSETQRNKGNFPGRFSGRQFSNSRSEMNVSTLELGDSALYLCASSLQLNRGSTDTQYFGPGTRLTVL.

This clonotype appeared a few times. The chain employs TRBV4-3 and TRBJ2-3; 9 bases are shared with TRBD2. The trim removed 4 bases at V and 2 bases at J, leaving 7 bases unmatched. Germline assignment: CDR1 LGHNA and CDR2 YSLEER. The CDR3 has 16 amino acids. The DNA of the CDR3 is TGCGCCAGCAGCCCGCGACTAGCGGAATCCACAGATACGCAGTATTTT. The encoded protein is CASSPRLAESTDTQYF.

The J gene is TRBJ1-2, the V gene TRBV6-5, with 7 bases that match TRBD1. V was clipped by 7 bases and J by 3 bases; unmatched bases: 5. The CDR3 sequence is 13 residues long. CDR1 is MNHEY and CDR2 is SVGAGI in the germline V gene. The CDR3 loop reads CASTEGADYGYTF. CDR3 nucleotides: TGTGCCAGCACGGAGGGGGCGGACTATGGCTACACCTTC.

This clonotype was seen ten or more times. The chain is built from TRBV11-2 and TRBJ2-5, with D perhaps TRBD1 or TRBD2 (5 bases each). CDR3 length: 13 amino acids. Deletions cut 6 bases from V and 5 bases from J, with 13 bases between. CDR1 and CDR2 (germline): SGHAT, FQNNGV. CDR3 nucleotide sequence: TGTGCCAGCAGTGAGGGGCCAGGGGAGACCCAGTACTTC. Amino acid sequence: CASSEGPGETQYF.

The chain links TRBV7-2 to TRBJ1-1; no clear D. The CDR3 runs 16 residues. Per the germline V gene, CDR1 is SGHTA and CDR2 is FQGNSA. The ends were cut back, 0 bases at V and 3 bases at J, with 14 bases in the middle. The CDR3 sequence: CASSLAGWAVDTEAFF. CDR3 sequence (DNA): TGTGCCAGCAGCTTAGCGGGCTGGGCGGTGGACACTGAAGCTTTCTTT.

V is TRBV4-1 and J is TRBJ2-7; tentative D call: TRBD2 (7 bases). The CDR3 runs to 17 residues. Trimming pared 0 bases from V and 1 base from J, leaving 16 bases between. Per the germline V gene, CDR1 is MGHRA and CDR2 is YSYEKL. The CDR3 protein is CASSQDGGGGRSYEQYF. The DNA of the CDR3 is TGCGCCAGCAGCCAAGATGGTGGCGGGGGCCGGTCCTACGAGCAGTACTTC.

The chain couples TRBV7-9 to TRBJ2-1; D is ambiguous. CDR1 and CDR2 from the germline V gene are SEHNR and FQNEAQ (reference sequence). V was clipped by 5 bases and J by 2 bases, with 16 bases between them. The length of the CDR3 is 16 residues. The CDR3 reads CASSPRGGAAYNEQFF. The CDR3 nucleotides are TGTGCCAGCAGCCCGCGCGGCGGCGCCGCCTACAATGAGCAGTTCTTC.

The chain is built from TRBV27 and TRBJ2-3; D call uncertain. Trimming removed 3 bases at V and 5 bases at J, with 15 bases between. From germline, CDR1 is MNHEY and CDR2 SMNVEV (reference sequence). CDR3 length equals 15 residues. CDR3 nucleotide sequence: TGTGCCAGCAGTTTGCGCGTCGCTATCCAAGATACGCAGTATTTT. It translates to CASSLRVAIQDTQYF.

This clonotype has a handful of counts. This chain connects TRBV5-4 to TRBJ1-2, with TRBD1 matching 7 bases. This CDR3 comprises 12 residues. In germline, CDR1 is SGHNT, CDR2 YYREEE (reference sequence). Trimming at V came to 4 bases and at J to 7 bases, leaving 4 bases not matched to a gene. The CDR3 sequence: CASSTQGSGYTF. The DNA for the CDR3 is TGTGCCAGCAGCACACAGGGGAGTGGCTACACCTTC.

V is TRBV5-6 and J is TRBJ1-1, with D perhaps matching TRBD1 (5 bases). CDR1 and CDR2 (germline): SGHDT, YYEEEE. The CDR3 covers 14 residues. V was clipped by 0 bases and J by 3 bases, with 9 bases between them. The CDR3 here is CASSLAWGDTEAFF. CDR3 nucleotides: TGTGCCAGCAGCTTGGCTTGGGGGGACACTGAAGCTTTCTTT.

This clonotype has a count of ten or more. V and J are TRBV7-8 and TRBJ2-3; 7 bases agree with TRBD1. The CDR3 is made up of 14 amino acids. Unmatched junction bases numbered 4, after V lost 3 bases and J lost 4 bases. Looked up from germline, CDR1 is SGHVS and CDR2 is FQNEAQ. For the CDR3, the DNA is TGTGCCAGCAGCTTGACAGGGTTGGCAGATACGCAGTATTTT. This sequence encodes CASSLTGLADTQYF.

The chain employs TRBV12-3 or TRBV12-4 and TRBJ2-2; 7 nucleotides align to TRBD2. V dropped 8 bases and J dropped 8; count of bases not matched to a gene: 8. The CDR3 length is 13 residues. The CDR3 coding sequence is TGTGCCAGCTCTATGGGAGGGGTTGGGGAGCTGTTTTTT. Protein product: CASSMGGVGELFF.

This clonotype was picked up many times. The chain is built from TRBV5-1 and TRBJ1-5, with D possibly matching TRBD1 (6 bases). With 0 bases removed from V and 6 bases from J, the gap between germline ends came to 13 bases. This CDR3 contains 15 residues. Per the germline V gene, CDR1 is SGHRS and CDR2 is YFSETQ. The CDR3 DNA follows: TGCGCCAGCAGCTTGGTGGCCGGGGGCGGTCAGCCCCAGCATTTT. It yields the protein CASSLVAGGGQPQHF.

This clonotype was picked up many times. The chain uses TRBV27 and TRBJ2-2; tentatively, D is TRBD1 or TRBD2 (6 bases each). Germline assignment: CDR1 MNHEY and CDR2 SMNVEV (reference sequence). The CDR3 contains 16 residues. With 6 bases removed from V and 5 bases from J, the gap between germline ends came to 19 bases. In nucleotides, the CDR3 is TGTGCCAGCAGCCCGGGGGCAGGGGCTGGGACCGGGGAGCTGTTTTTT. Amino acids: CASSPGAGAGTGELFF.

Only a few counts were recorded for this clonotype. The gene calls are TRBV12-3 or TRBV12-4 and TRBJ2-1; D uncertain. V gave up 5 bases and J gave up 8 bases, with 10 bases separating them. The length of the CDR3 is 12 residues. The CDR3 loop reads CASSPFNDEQFF. The CDR3 DNA reads as TGTGCCAGCAGTCCCTTTAACGATGAGCAGTTCTTC.

This clonotype was detected many times. The chain is built from TRBV4-3 and TRBJ2-3; maybe TRBD2 (7 bases). The CDR3 loop spans 14 amino acids. Per germline, CDR1 LGHNA and CDR2 YSLEER. Trimming took 0 bases from V and 6 from J, leaving 10 bases between them. DNA for the CDR3: TGCGCCAGCAGCCAAGATAGGGGGGGGGATACGCAGTATTTT. Amino acids: CASSQDRGGDTQYF.